This T cell receptor (beta chain) was obtained from a study of early T cells in non-severe SARS-CoV-2 infection. At the level of the study: Sequenced material consisted of bulk RNA (from unsorted whole blood), and chains were unpaired. Study results and limitations: VDJdb-based annotation leaned toward anti-spike CD8 responses and missed private and CD4 specificities.

TCRdb reprocessed the 5' RACE reads via MiXCR and lists one record per CDR3 protein. The sample holds 25,000 to 30,000 distinct CDR3 sequences, 4% to 4.5% seen once. This clonotype was counted ten times or more. Its antigen is not known. Between the trimmed V and J ends, which lost 10 bases and 8 bases, there was a span of 18 bases. The CDR3 has 14 residues. Germline V gene sequence: CDR1 ENHRY, CDR2 SYGVKD. The specimen was whole blood. This receptor was identified in an adult who was a healthcare worker with PCR-confirmed SARS-CoV-2 infection or an uninfected control (not recorded which). This sequence joins TRBV10-3 and TRBJ1-6; perhaps TRBD1 as D (6 bases). This CDR3 reads CATQVTGLDSPLHF. The CDR3, as DNA: TGTGCCACCCAGGTGACAGGTCTGGATTCACCCCTCCACTTT.